This T cell receptor beta chain comes out of a study of blood T cell repertoires in COVID-19. In the original analysis: Estimates of nucleated cell counts were drawn from the amplification of reference gene primers. Profiling relied on immunoSEQ multiplex PCR, and the TCRdb table lists in-frame clones only, not all of them. Clone size and the V and J calls come from that table; the DNA yielded D and trimming. This sample has 220,000 or so clones, with roughly nine tenths found just once. While infection was still active, Seattle patients were enrolled and then followed longitudinally. Comment on this clone: Other nucleotide sequences from this sample produce the same CDR3.

V shed 1 base and J shed 3 bases, with 7 bases lying between them. This CDR3 comprises 13 residues. Germline V gives CDR1 SGHNT, CDR2 YENEEA. The source material was peripheral blood. The sequence came from a woman aged 45-60 years with COVID-19, enrolled during active disease. The chain has TRBV11-3 and TRBJ2-7; D call uncertain. CDR3 residues: CASSLGSSYEQYF. The CDR3 DNA sequence: TGTGCCAGCAGCTTAGGGTCCAGCTACGAGCAGTACTTC.